This TCR beta chain was documented in a study of shared clonotypes between healthy human individuals. Study as a whole: CD4 naive and memory got three plates each, CD8 naive two, CD8 memory one.

In its sample, this clone was seen a few times. Antigen unknown. Other DNA sequences in this sample translate to the same CDR3. Deep-level settings were used for running the assay. Profiled with immunoSEQ multiplex PCR; TCRdb holds only in-frame clones, not every one. Of about 2.3 million clones listed, approximately 93% are singletons. CDR1 is SNHLY, CDR2 FYNNEI, per germline. This CDR3 region has 13 residues. Trimming cost V 6 bases and J 0 bases, with 8 bases left between them. Study findings and constraints: Shared clonotypes across all four donors exceeded non-shared ones in generation probability. The diversity represented, both genetic and in exposure history, was limited by few donors.

This receptor was identified in a man aged 18 to 30 in good health. Some clones in this sample may be carry-over from other donors' samples. Sample: naive CD4+ T cells from PBMCs. The subset here: CD45RA+ positively selected. The chain combines TRBV2 with TRBJ1-1; D remains unclear. CDR3 DNA: TGTGCCAGCAGAGGACTCATGAACACTGAAGCTTTCTTT. It codes for CASRGLMNTEAFF.